These 19 T cell receptor beta chains originate from one sample sequenced in a study of STAT5B mutations in CD4+ large granular lymphocyte leukemia. Some clones are missing from TCRdb's copy, which holds only in-frame ones; the method was immunoSEQ multiplex PCR. The table has about 30,000 clones, approximately 90% seen once; the top ten hold less than 3.5%. The sequencing input was CD4+ T cells from blood buffy coats. These receptors came from a human donor in good health.

The rearrangement joins TRBV7-3 to TRBJ2-5; D remains unclear. The V end was cut by 4 bases, the J end by 2 bases, with 8 bases between. The CDR3 consists of 13 residues. Per the germline V gene, CDR1 is SGHTA and CDR2 is FQGTGA. CDR3 sequence (DNA): TGTGCCAGCAGCTCCGGAATGCAAGAGACCCAGTACTTC. This codes for CASSSGMQETQYF.

The chain uses TRBV9 and TRBJ2-5; D remains ambiguous. V lost 0 bases and J 3 bases, leaving 12 bases between the germline ends. Germline CDR1 and CDR2: SGDLS and YYNGEE. CDR3 length: 15 residues. CDR3 DNA sequence: TGTGCCAGCAGCGTAGGCTTGGCGGCGGAAGAGACCCAGTACTTC. Translating gives CASSVGLAAEETQYF.

The chain is built from TRBV15 and TRBJ2-6; D is unclear. The ends were cut back, 1 base at V and 7 bases at J, with 5 bases in the middle. Per germline, CDR1 LNHNV and CDR2 YYDKDF (reference sequence). The CDR3 is made up of 13 amino acids. CDR3 in amino acids: CATSRGVANVLTF. The CDR3 nucleotides are TGTGCCACCAGCAGAGGGGTCGCCAACGTCCTGACTTTC.

The V gene is TRBV9, the J gene TRBJ2-6, with D hard to call. The V and J ends lost 1 base and 0 bases respectively, with 5 bases between them. This CDR3 is 15 amino acids long. In germline, CDR1 is SGDLS, CDR2 YYNGEE. Here the CDR3 DNA reads TGTGCCAGCAGCGTATTTAGCTCTGGGGCCAACGTCCTGACTTTC. Encoded protein: CASSVFSSGANVLTF. Looking up the rest from reference TRBV9 and TRBJ2-6 gives the full variable domain: DSGVTQTPKHLITATGQRVTLRCSPRSGDLSVYWYQQSLDQGLQFLIQYYNGEERAKGNILERFSAQQFPDLHSELNLSSLELGDSALYFCASSVFSSGANVLTFGAGSRLTVL.

The chain is built from TRBV5-1 and TRBJ2-5, with 7 nucleotides matching TRBD1. After removal of 3 bases from V and 2 bases from J, the junction contained 10 bases not matched to a gene. Germline loops: CDR1 SGHRS, CDR2 YFSETQ. The CDR3 extends over 16 amino acids. CDR3 nucleotides: TGCGCCAGCAGCTCTTCCCCCGGGACAGCGCAAGAGACCCAGTACTTC. Residues: CASSSSPGTAQETQYF.

This clone was counted once. This chain joins TRBV7-2 and TRBJ2-7; a possible D gene is TRBD2 (6 bases). This CDR3 comprises 13 residues. Trimming removed 3 bases at V and 2 bases at J, with 8 bases between. Germline V gene sequence: CDR1 SGHTA, CDR2 FQGNSA. The CDR3 is CASSFAGTYEQYF. The CDR3 DNA follows: TGTGCCAGCAGCTTTGCGGGAACCTACGAGCAGTACTTC.

The V call is TRBV6-5, the J call TRBJ2-2, with D possibly TRBD1 on 5 matching bases. This CDR3 spans 16 amino acids. The germline V gene encodes CDR1 MNHEY and CDR2 SVGAGI. Trimming took off 1 base at V and 5 bases at J, with 14 bases between the two ends. The CDR3 loop is CASSYYGASLTGELFF. The CDR3 DNA reads TGTGCCAGCAGTTACTATGGGGCGAGCCTTACCGGGGAGCTGTTTTTT.

The chain uses TRBV11-2 and TRBJ2-7; 11 bases fit TRBD2. The CDR3 extends over 15 amino acids. CDR1 is SGHAT, CDR2 FQNNGV, per germline. V was clipped by 1 base and J by 2 bases; unmatched bases: 1. CDR3 DNA: TGTGCCAGCAGCTTAGGACTAGCGGGGACCTACGAGCAGTACTTC. Protein: CASSLGLAGTYEQYF.

This clone was picked up a small number of times. The rearrangement uses TRBV25-1 and TRBJ1-5; 7 nucleotides agree with TRBD1. V shed 4 bases and J 4 bases; nucleotides not matched to a gene: 4. CDR3 length: 14 amino acids. CDR1 MGHDK and CDR2 SYGVNS come from the germline V gene. CDR3 nucleotide sequence: TGTGCCAGCAGTGCCGGGACAGTTAATCAGCCCCAGCATTTT. This encodes CASSAGTVNQPQHF.

This clone was recorded only once. The gene calls are TRBV4-1 and TRBJ2-1; D may be TRBD1 (6 bases). Trimming took off 4 bases at V and 7 bases at J, with 17 bases between the two ends. This CDR3 has 15 residues. Germline CDR1 MGHRA, CDR2 YSYEKL. The DNA for the CDR3 is TGCGCCAGCAGCCGAGGCCAGGGGTCTTGGAATGAGCAGTTCTTC. This translates into CASSRGQGSWNEQFF.

The sample holds a few counts of this clone. The rearrangement uses TRBV7-9 and TRBJ2-7; D perhaps matches TRBD2 (5 bases). Germline loops: CDR1 SEHNR, CDR2 FQNEAQ (reference sequence). V gave up 6 bases and J gave up 5 bases, with 20 bases separating them. The CDR3 has 15 residues. DNA of the CDR3: TGTGCCAGCAGAAAAGGGTCCTGGGGAGAGAACGAGCAGTACTTC. It translates to CASRKGSWGENEQYF.

This chain connects TRBV28 to TRBJ2-7; TRBD2 matches 9 bases. Germline V gene data show CDR1 as MDHEN and CDR2 as SYDVKM. The V segment lost 4 bases and the J segment 3 bases; nucleotides outside the gene matches: 10. This CDR3 is built from 16 residues. CDR3 nucleotides: TGTGCCAGCAGTTCTCATCTAGCGGGATCTTACTACGAGCAGTACTTC. This codes for CASSSHLAGSYYEQYF.

V gene TRBV5-6 combines with J gene TRBJ2-7; 10 bases fit TRBD2. V lost 0 bases and J lost 7; bases outside the gene matches: 10. The germline V gene has CDR1 SGHDT and CDR2 YYEEEE. This CDR3 contains 16 residues. The CDR3 is CASSLALASGSGEQYF. The CDR3 DNA is TGTGCCAGCAGCTTGGCCCTGGCTAGCGGGAGTGGTGAGCAGTACTTC.

This clone appeared a single time. The chain links TRBV19 to TRBJ2-5, with D possibly matching TRBD1 (5 bases). The CDR3 totals 14 residues. Trimming removed 3 bases at V and 0 bases at J, with 8 bases between. Germline V gives CDR1 LNHDA, CDR2 SQIVND (reference sequence). Here the CDR3 DNA reads TGTGCCAGTAGTATTGACAGACACCAAGAGACCCAGTACTTC. It yields the protein CASSIDRHQETQYF.

The chain couples TRBV6-5 to TRBJ2-2, with D possibly being TRBD1 (6 bases). V shed 2 bases and J shed 6 bases, with 10 bases lying between them. CDR3 length equals 14 residues. Germline lookup yields CDR1 MNHEY and CDR2 SVGAGI. Here the CDR3 DNA reads TGTGCCAGCAGTTACCCAGGGGACCCCGGGGAGCTGTTTTTT. It yields the protein CASSYPGDPGELFF.

The V call is TRBV7-2, the J call TRBJ2-5; 8 nucleotides align to TRBD2. The CDR3 is made up of 15 amino acids. V trimming: 5 bases; J trimming: 1 base; junction bases outside the gene matches: 6. Germline V gene lookup returns CDR1 SGHTA and CDR2 FQGNSA. CDR3 nucleotides: TGTGCCAGCAGCGTCACTAGCGGTCTCCAAGAGACCCAGTACTTC. Amino acids: CASSVTSGLQETQYF.

The chain is built from TRBV9 and TRBJ1-2; D is uncertain. V was cut by 4 bases and J by 8 bases, with 18 bases left in between. Germline V lookup: CDR1 SGDLS, CDR2 YYNGEE. The CDR3 runs to 14 residues. As DNA, the CDR3 is TGTGCCAGCAGCCTCCGCGAACAGTGGAAAGGCTACACCTTC. As protein: CASSLREQWKGYTF.

The chain combines TRBV7-2 with TRBJ2-1; D may match TRBD1 or TRBD2 (5 bases each). Trimming removed 6 bases at V and 9 bases at J, with 12 bases between. This CDR3 comprises 12 residues. Germline lookup yields CDR1 SGHTA and CDR2 FQGNSA. Here the CDR3 reads CASSKSGGEQFF. The CDR3 nucleotides are TGTGCCAGCAGTAAAAGTGGGGGTGAGCAGTTCTTC.

The rearrangement links TRBV21-1 to TRBJ1-4. TRBV21-1 is a documented pseudogene. The CDR3 totals 16 residues. This chain's CDR3 is CASSKGRGGANEKLFF. In DNA, the CDR3 is TGTGCCAGCAGCAAAGGGAGGGGGGGGGCTAATGAAAAACTGTTTTTT.